Following are 27 T cell receptor beta chains from one sample sequenced in a study of cytomegalovirus exposure and HLA in healthy donors. It was with 60 Vbeta and 13 Jbeta primers that the PCR ran. Measured with immunoSEQ multiplex PCR; TCRdb has only the in-frame clones, and not every one. The sample records about 94,000 clones, about 76% being singletons. Sequenced material: PBMCs. Source of these receptors: a man aged 35-49 years in good health and CMV-seropositive.

This clone has just a few counts. The chain uses TRBV12-5 and TRBJ1-5; D remains ambiguous. Germline lookup yields CDR1 LGHNT and CDR2 FRNRAP. The CDR3 sequence is 12 residues long. Between the trimmed V and J ends, which lost 4 bases and 4 bases, there was a span of 5 bases. The CDR3 DNA reads TGTGCTAGTGGTTCCTTAAATCAGCCCCAGCATTTT. It codes for CASGSLNQPQHF.

The chain combines TRBV7-2 with TRBJ2-2; perhaps TRBD1 as D (5 bases). The ends were cut back, 2 bases at V and 5 bases at J, with 12 bases in the middle. Germline loops: CDR1 SGHTA, CDR2 FQGNSA. The length of the CDR3 is 15 residues. CDR3 sequence reads: CASSLKGPLTGELFF. The DNA of the CDR3 is TGTGCCAGCAGCTTAAAGGGGCCCTTAACCGGGGAGCTGTTTTTT.

This chain connects TRBV10-1 to TRBJ2-5; the D gene is possibly TRBD2 (5 bases). CDR1 is WNHNN and CDR2 is SYGVQD in the germline V gene (reference sequence). The length of the CDR3 is 13 residues. Trimming left V 6 bases short and J 4 bases short, with 12 bases between. The CDR3 DNA is TGCGCCAGCAGCCTAGCCATGGGAGAGACCCAGTACTTC. Encoded protein: CASSLAMGETQYF.

The rearrangement joins TRBV14 to TRBJ1-2, with a weak D call TRBD1 (5 bases). V shed 0 bases and J shed 8 bases, with 13 bases lying between them. Germline CDR1 and CDR2: SGHDN and FVKESK. The CDR3 extends over 14 amino acids. CDR3 protein: CASSQDGGVSGYTF. CDR3 DNA: TGTGCCAGCAGCCAAGATGGAGGGGTATCCGGCTACACCTTC.

This clone was observed a handful of times. The chain couples TRBV14 to TRBJ1-1; no reliable D call. The V and J ends lost 3 bases and 8 bases respectively, with 13 bases between them. Germline V gene data show CDR1 as SGHDN and CDR2 as FVKESK. The CDR3 runs 13 residues. CDR3 protein: CASSQRDTTEAFF. Here the CDR3 DNA reads TGTGCCAGCAGCCAGAGGGATACCACCGAAGCTTTCTTT.

The rearrangement uses TRBV4-1 and TRBJ1-5; the D gene is possibly TRBD1 (6 bases). Looked up from germline, CDR1 is MGHRA and CDR2 is YSYEKL. This CDR3 has 15 amino acids. V was trimmed by 0 bases and J by 3 bases, leaving 9 bases between them. The CDR3 region is CASSQDQGNNQPQHF. Written as DNA, the CDR3 is TGCGCCAGCAGCCAAGATCAGGGGAACAATCAGCCCCAGCATTTT.

The V and J genes are TRBV27 and TRBJ2-7; no clear D gene. In germline, CDR1 is MNHEY, CDR2 SMNVEV (reference sequence). This CDR3 contains 9 residues. Trimming stripped 11 bases from V and 7 bases from J, with 9 bases between. The DNA of the CDR3 is TGTGCCCCCTTTCGGGAGCAGTACTTC. It specifies CAPFREQYF.

The chain couples TRBV6-4 to TRBJ2-3, with 8 bases identical to TRBD2. From germline, CDR1 is MRHNA and CDR2 SNTAGT. The CDR3 is made up of 15 amino acids. V lost 3 bases, J lost 1 base, and 3 bases stayed unmatched. CDR3 in amino acids: CASSEASGRTDTQYF. In DNA form, the CDR3 reads TGTGCCAGCAGTGAGGCTAGCGGGCGCACAGATACGCAGTATTTT.

The V gene is TRBV7-9, the J gene TRBJ1-4; possible D gene TRBD1, 6 bases. The CDR3 loop spans 15 amino acids. Germline CDR1 and CDR2: SEHNR and FQNEAQ (reference sequence). Between the trimmed V and J ends, which lost 3 bases and 8 bases, there was a span of 16 bases. DNA for the CDR3: TGTGCCAGCAGCTTGCGGACAGTACACGGGGAAAAACTGTTTTTT. Its translation: CASSLRTVHGEKLFF.

The rearrangement links TRBV14 to TRBJ2-7; the match to TRBD2 covers 9 bases. The CDR3 is made up of 13 amino acids. Germline V gives CDR1 SGHDN, CDR2 FVKESK. The junction had 5 bases not matched to a gene; V was cut back by 2 bases and J by 9 bases. In nucleotides, the CDR3 is TGTGCCAGCAGCCAAAGCGGGGGGCAGGTGCAGTACTTC. The encoded protein is CASSQSGGQVQYF. The full variable domain, with the rest looked up from reference TRBV14 and TRBJ2-7, is EAGVTQFPSHSVIEKGQTVTLRCDPISGHDNLYWYRRVMGKEIKFLLHFVKESKQDESGMPNNRFLAERTGGTYSTLKVQPAELEDSGVYFCASSQSGGQVQYFGPGTRLTVT.

The chain recombines TRBV6-5 with TRBJ1-2, with 8 bases that match TRBD1. The CDR3 sequence is 14 residues long. Unmatched junction bases numbered 11, after V lost 8 bases and J lost 6 bases. Germline V gene data show CDR1 as MNHEY and CDR2 as SVGAGI. CDR3 DNA: TGTGCCAGCCTTAAGGGACAGGACTCTAATGGCTACACCTTC. Translation: CASLKGQDSNGYTF.

The chain joins TRBV20-1 to TRBJ2-1; no clear D. CDR1 and CDR2 (germline): DFQATT, SNEGSKA (reference sequence). This CDR3 is built from 10 residues. V lost 6 bases and J 6 bases, leaving 6 bases between the germline ends. CDR3 protein: CSAPSNEQFF. CDR3 bases: TGCAGTGCGCCGAGCAATGAGCAGTTCTTC.

The chain has TRBV5-1 and TRBJ2-1; 8 nucleotides match TRBD2. The CDR3 totals 17 residues. With V trimmed by 0 bases and J by 3 bases, 8 bases remained unmatched. CDR1 is SGHRS, CDR2 YFSETQ, per germline. CDR3 DNA: TGCGCCAGCAGCTTGGGGACCGGGACTAGTTACTACAATGAGCAGTTCTTC. Translating it yields CASSLGTGTSYYNEQFF.

The V and J genes are TRBV5-4 and TRBJ1-2; 9 bases are a match to TRBD1. This CDR3 is built from 13 residues. V was pared by 4 bases and J by 3 bases, with 1 base of the junction left unmatched. Germline CDR1 and CDR2: SGHNT and YYREEE (reference sequence). The CDR3 DNA follows: TGTGCCAGCAGCCGACAGGGGGACTATGGCTACACCTTC. Its protein product is CASSRQGDYGYTF.

The J gene is TRBJ2-7, the V gene TRBV28; D is perhaps TRBD2 (5 bases). This CDR3 has 14 amino acids. Trimming left V 6 bases short and J 5 bases short, with 17 bases between. Per the germline V gene, CDR1 is MDHEN and CDR2 is SYDVKM. The CDR3 here is CASRAGPPVDEQYF. CDR3 bases: TGTGCCAGCAGGGCGGGCCCACCGGTGGACGAGCAGTACTTC.

The chain is built from TRBV19 and TRBJ2-1; 10 nucleotides agree with TRBD1. This CDR3 is built from 13 residues. Germline V gene data show CDR1 as LNHDA and CDR2 as SQIVND (reference sequence). Losses at the gene ends were 7 bases for V and 7 bases for J; bases not matched to a gene: 4. The CDR3 DNA reads as TGTGCCAGTAAGGGACAGGGGCGTAATGAGCAGTTCTTC. Protein product: CASKGQGRNEQFF.

This clone came up once. This chain links TRBV4-1 with TRBJ1-1; D gene ambiguous. The CDR3 length is 13 residues. CDR1 and CDR2 from the germline V gene are MGHRA and YSYEKL. The V and J ends lost 2 bases and 1 base respectively, with 5 bases between them. The CDR3 coding sequence is TGCGCCAGCAGCCAACAACAGAACACTGAAGCTTTCTTT. This sequence encodes CASSQQQNTEAFF.

The count of this clone is one. J is TRBJ2-5 and V is TRBV9; D perhaps matches TRBD2 (6 bases). CDR1 is SGDLS and CDR2 is YYNGEE in the germline V gene. The V end was cut by 4 bases, the J end by 3 bases, with 16 bases between. CDR3 size: 15 residues. CDR3 bases: TGTGCCAGCAGCCGTAACCGGGACTCAGAAGAGACCCAGTACTTC. Its translation is CASSRNRDSEETQYF.

The chain joins TRBV5-4 to TRBJ1-2; the match to TRBD1 covers 9 bases. Looked up from germline, CDR1 is SGHNT and CDR2 is YYREEE (reference sequence). V shed 1 base, J shed 5 bases, and the junction held 6 bases outside the gene matches. The CDR3 has 15 amino acids. The CDR3 region is CASSLPTGQGYGYTF. The CDR3 nucleotides read TGTGCCAGCAGCTTGCCCACTGGACAGGGGTATGGCTACACCTTC.

V and J are TRBV2 and TRBJ2-7; perhaps TRBD1 as D (5 bases). The CDR3 consists of 11 residues. The ends were cut back, 8 bases at V and 6 bases at J, with 11 bases in the middle. The germline V gene encodes CDR1 SNHLY and CDR2 FYNNEI. CDR3 amino acids: CASGALIEQYF. The DNA for the CDR3 is TGTGCCAGCGGGGCCCTAATCGAGCAGTACTTC.

The chain employs TRBV11-2 and TRBJ2-4; D gene unclear. The ends were cut back, 4 bases at V and 8 bases at J, with 12 bases in the middle. This CDR3 contains 13 residues. CDR1 and CDR2 from the germline V gene are SGHAT and FQNNGV. The CDR3 protein is CASSSPLVYIQYF. The CDR3 coding sequence is TGTGCCAGCAGCTCCCCCCTTGTGTACATTCAGTACTTC.

This clone was counted once. This chain links TRBV7-6 with TRBJ2-1, with 11 bases lining up with TRBD2. Germline CDR1 is SGHVS and CDR2 is FNYEAQ. With 0 bases clipped from V and 3 bases from J, the junction kept 10 bases outside the gene matches. The CDR3 sequence is 19 residues long. The CDR3 DNA reads TGTGCCAGCAGCTTAGCGGGGTCTAGCGGGGGGCCTATCTACAATGAGCAGTTCTTC. The encoded protein is CASSLAGSSGGPIYNEQFF.

The chain carries TRBV29-1 and TRBJ2-1, with TRBD1 identical over 7 bases. With 6 bases clipped from V and 7 bases from J, the junction kept 9 bases outside the gene matches. In germline, CDR1 is SQVTM, CDR2 ANQGSEA. The CDR3 sequence is 13 residues long. The CDR3 bases are TGCAGCGTCCGACAGGGATTGGGGAATGAGCAGTTCTTC. The encoded protein is CSVRQGLGNEQFF.

This clone was seen only a few times. The chain joins TRBV10-3 to TRBJ2-1; weak D call: TRBD2 (5 bases). Germline CDR1 and CDR2: ENHRY and SYGVKD. The CDR3 totals 13 residues. With 10 bases removed from V and 9 bases from J, the gap between germline ends came to 19 bases. Written as DNA, the CDR3 is TGTGCCACATCCGGTCCGGGGTTAGGTGAGCAGTTCTTC. Amino acid sequence: CATSGPGLGEQFF.

This rearrangement joins TRBV25-1 to TRBJ2-5; 8 bases are a match to TRBD2. J lost 5 bases, V lost 4 bases, and 6 bases had no gene match. The germline V gene has CDR1 MGHDK and CDR2 SYGVNS. There are 14 residues in the CDR3. DNA for the CDR3: TGTGCCAGCAGTGGGACTAGCTCGGTCGAGACCCAGTACTTC. Its translation: CASSGTSSVETQYF.

The V and J genes are TRBV5-4 and TRBJ1-1, with D maybe TRBD1 (5 bases). Germline lookup yields CDR1 SGHNT and CDR2 YYREEE (reference sequence). The CDR3 totals 14 residues. Between the trimmed V and J ends, which lost 2 bases and 4 bases, there was a span of 12 bases. CDR3 bases: TGTGCCAGCAGCTTTCAGGGCGGGAGCACTGAAGCTTTCTTT. This translates into CASSFQGGSTEAFF.

The chain uses TRBV19 and TRBJ2-3; the match to TRBD2 covers 9 bases. The CDR3 is 13 residues long. Trimming removed 6 bases from V and 4 bases from J; junction bases left unmatched: 2. Looked up from germline, CDR1 is LNHDA and CDR2 is SQIVND (reference sequence). As DNA, the CDR3 is TGTGCCAGTAGATGGACTAGCGCAGATACGCAGTATTTT. This encodes CASRWTSADTQYF.